A selection of T cell receptor beta chains follows, all from one sample in a study of blood T cell repertoires in COVID-19. The method was immunoSEQ multiplex PCR; TCRdb's version includes in-frame clones alone and lacks a portion of them. The table lists fewer than 600,000 clones, about 88% of them singletons. The sequenced material came from peripheral blood. The receptors here all came from a man between 18 and 35 years old with COVID-19, enrolled during active disease. CDR3s leave out the opening cysteine and the closing phenylalanine or tryptophan. Each record gives: D gene, V gene, CDR3 length, J gene, CDR3 protein. The D gene is left open where the match is weak.

d_call: TRBD2; v_call: TRBV3-1/TRBV3-2; cdr3_length: 14; j_call: TRBJ2-2; cdr3_aa: ASSQQASGTTGELF
d_call: .; v_call: TRBV19; cdr3_length: 8; j_call: TRBJ2-7; cdr3_aa: ATGGAEQY
d_call: .; v_call: TRBV6-5; cdr3_length: 14; j_call: TRBJ2-7; cdr3_aa: ASSYRFLVTGYEQY
d_call: .; v_call: TRBV5-1; cdr3_length: 19; j_call: TRBJ2-1; cdr3_aa: ASRNSPGGGRRGPNYNEQF
d_call: TRBD2; v_call: TRBV7-9; cdr3_length: 12; j_call: TRBJ2-1; cdr3_aa: ASRLAGERNEQF
d_call: .; v_call: TRBV10-3; cdr3_length: 13; j_call: TRBJ1-1; cdr3_aa: AISDPGTPRAEAF
d_call: TRBD2; v_call: TRBV6-4; cdr3_length: 15; j_call: TRBJ2-1; cdr3_aa: ASRVTSGGGRYNEQF
d_call: TRBD1; v_call: TRBV14; cdr3_length: 13; j_call: TRBJ2-1; cdr3_aa: ASSQRGQGWLEQF
d_call: .; v_call: TRBV19; cdr3_length: 11; j_call: TRBJ1-3; cdr3_aa: ASSPRAGNTIY
d_call: TRBD2; v_call: TRBV5-4; cdr3_length: 13; j_call: TRBJ2-1; cdr3_aa: ASSLDSGTYNEQF
d_call: .; v_call: TRBV6-5; cdr3_length: 11; j_call: TRBJ2-3; cdr3_aa: ASGQKGTDTQY
d_call: .; v_call: TRBV7-9; cdr3_length: 14; j_call: TRBJ2-5; cdr3_aa: ASSLAGGGIQETQY
d_call: .; v_call: TRBV6-5; cdr3_length: 13; j_call: TRBJ1-1; cdr3_aa: ASTKGQLLNTEAF
d_call: TRBD1; v_call: TRBV24-1; cdr3_length: 10; j_call: TRBJ2-2; cdr3_aa: ATDRGTGELF
d_call: .; v_call: TRBV28; cdr3_length: 12; j_call: TRBJ2-1; cdr3_aa: ASSSAGANNEQF
d_call: .; v_call: TRBV6-1; cdr3_length: 11; j_call: TRBJ2-1; cdr3_aa: ASSESEYNEQF
d_call: TRBD1; v_call: TRBV7-6; cdr3_length: 13; j_call: TRBJ2-7; cdr3_aa: ASSLGTGVLYEQY
d_call: .; v_call: TRBV7-9; cdr3_length: 16; j_call: TRBJ2-5; cdr3_aa: ASSPARGSTDDQETQY
d_call: .; v_call: TRBV7-9; cdr3_length: 12; j_call: TRBJ2-5; cdr3_aa: ASSADRSQETQY
d_call: .; v_call: TRBV7-9; cdr3_length: 14; j_call: TRBJ2-3; cdr3_aa: ASSSAWRLAADTQY
d_call: .; v_call: TRBV30; cdr3_length: 11; j_call: TRBJ2-3; cdr3_aa: AWSAGFTDTQY
d_call: .; v_call: TRBV6-5; cdr3_length: 11; j_call: TRBJ2-7; cdr3_aa: ASSRSLSYEQY
d_call: .; v_call: TRBV30; cdr3_length: 10; j_call: TRBJ2-7; cdr3_aa: AWRADRSEQY
d_call: TRBD1; v_call: TRBV6-5; cdr3_length: 12; j_call: TRBJ2-5; cdr3_aa: ASELTGEQETQY
d_call: .; v_call: TRBV6-6; cdr3_length: 12; j_call: TRBJ2-2; cdr3_aa: ATNRLPGTGELF
d_call: TRBD1; v_call: TRBV6-5; cdr3_length: 12; j_call: TRBJ2-7; cdr3_aa: ASSLAGTGYEQY
d_call: TRBD2; v_call: TRBV6-5; cdr3_length: 13; j_call: TRBJ2-5; cdr3_aa: ATQGLAGGPETQY
d_call: TRBD2; v_call: TRBV4-2; cdr3_length: 16; j_call: TRBJ2-1; cdr3_aa: ASSQTTKTSLSYNEQF
d_call: .; v_call: TRBV4-1; cdr3_length: 15; j_call: TRBJ2-3; cdr3_aa: ASRQFAVGASTDTQY
d_call: .; v_call: TRBV5-1; cdr3_length: 13; j_call: TRBJ1-2; cdr3_aa: ASSAGQSYNYGYT
d_call: TRBD1; v_call: TRBV5-6; cdr3_length: 12; j_call: TRBJ1-5; cdr3_aa: ASSRDRGLQPQH
d_call: .; v_call: TRBV7-9; cdr3_length: 12; j_call: TRBJ1-5; cdr3_aa: ASSLGGLNQPQH
d_call: .; v_call: TRBV24-1; cdr3_length: 12; j_call: TRBJ2-7; cdr3_aa: ATSGTPAPYEQY
d_call: TRBD1; v_call: TRBV2; cdr3_length: 12; j_call: TRBJ1-5; cdr3_aa: ASRQGHSNQPQH
d_call: .; v_call: TRBV2; cdr3_length: 9; j_call: TRBJ2-1; cdr3_aa: ASSDNNEQF
d_call: TRBD1; v_call: TRBV24-1; cdr3_length: 13; j_call: TRBJ2-3; cdr3_aa: ATSDPGQGTDTQY
d_call: .; v_call: TRBV7-9; cdr3_length: 13; j_call: TRBJ2-7; cdr3_aa: ASSFSAGIPGEQY